The present entry profiles one T cell receptor (beta chain) with its context. The junction had 7 bases not matched to a gene; V was cut back by 6 bases and J by 3 bases. CDR3 length: 14 residues. Germline CDR1 KGHSH, CDR2 LQKENI. Measured with immunoSEQ multiplex PCR; TCRdb has only the in-frame clones, and not every one. The table records some 220,000 clones, around three quarters of them present only once. The data derive from a study of blood T cell repertoires in COVID-19. Across the study: Sites in the United States, Italy and Spain provided acute and convalescent COVID-19 samples. T cells, B-cell-depleted T cells, or PBMCs provided the cDNA or gDNA that served as material.

The chain is built from TRBV18 and TRBJ2-7, with 8 bases identical to TRBD1. This TCR was recovered from a woman in her seventies with acute or convalescent COVID-19. Sequencing used peripheral blood. CDR3: CASSPGGSYYEQYF. CDR3 nucleotide sequence: TGTGCCAGCTCGCCAGGGGGCTCCTACTACGAGCAGTACTTC.